The clone carrying this T cell receptor (beta chain) is a singleton in its sample. A single record per CDR3 protein comes from TCRdb applying MiXCR to the RT-PCR reads. The sample lists some 960,000 distinct CDR3 sequences; 18% were seen once. These data belong to a study of patients and donors after allogeneic stem cell transplantation. Germline lookup yields CDR1 MGHRA and CDR2 YSYEKL. V shed 1 base and J shed 4 bases, with 4 bases lying between them. This CDR3 has 12 amino acids. The rearrangement uses TRBV4-1 and TRBJ1-2, with D unresolved. Source material: blood, either unsorted or a sorted T cell fraction (not recorded which). The TCR was taken from a human donor who was either an allogeneic HSCT recipient or a stem cell or donor lymphocyte infusion donor (not recorded which). It is not recorded whose cells these are; they may come from a transplant donor. CDR3 residues: CASSQVSYGYTF. Written as DNA, the CDR3 is TGCGCCAGCAGCCAAGTCAGCTATGGCTACACCTTC.